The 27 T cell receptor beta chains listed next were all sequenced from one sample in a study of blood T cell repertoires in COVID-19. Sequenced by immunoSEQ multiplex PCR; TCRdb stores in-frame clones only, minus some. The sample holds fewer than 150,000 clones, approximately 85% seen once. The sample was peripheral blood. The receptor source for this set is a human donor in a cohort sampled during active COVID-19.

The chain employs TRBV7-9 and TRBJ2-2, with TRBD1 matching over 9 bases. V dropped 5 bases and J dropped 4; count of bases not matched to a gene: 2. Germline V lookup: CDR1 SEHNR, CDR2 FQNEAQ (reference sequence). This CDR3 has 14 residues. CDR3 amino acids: CASSRTGVTGELFF. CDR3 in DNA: TGTGCCAGCAGCCGGACAGGGGTCACCGGGGAGCTGTTTTTT.

The CDR3 loop reads CASSTRTGSYNEQFF. For the CDR3, the DNA is TGTGCCAGTAGTACCAGGACAGGGTCCTACAATGAGCAGTTCTTC. This chain joins TRBV19 and TRBJ2-1; 8 bases are a match to TRBD1. The CDR3 length is 15 residues. V gave up 4 bases and J gave up 1 base; unmatched junction bases: 3. Per the germline V gene, CDR1 is LNHDA and CDR2 is SQIVND (reference sequence).

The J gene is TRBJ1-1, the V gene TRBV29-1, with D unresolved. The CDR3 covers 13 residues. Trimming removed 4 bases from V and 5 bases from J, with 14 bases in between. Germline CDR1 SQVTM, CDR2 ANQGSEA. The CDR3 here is CSVASHLETEAFF. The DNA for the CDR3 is TGCAGCGTTGCGTCTCACTTAGAGACTGAAGCTTTCTTT.

The CDR3 spells CAYQGVVYNEQFF. DNA of the CDR3: TGTGCCTACCAGGGCGTAGTCTACAATGAGCAGTTCTTC. This chain connects TRBV30 to TRBJ2-1, with a weak D call TRBD1 (5 bases). The V end was cut by 7 bases, the J end by 3 bases, with 13 bases between. The CDR3 is 13 residues long. From germline, CDR1 is GTSNPN and CDR2 SVGIG (reference sequence).

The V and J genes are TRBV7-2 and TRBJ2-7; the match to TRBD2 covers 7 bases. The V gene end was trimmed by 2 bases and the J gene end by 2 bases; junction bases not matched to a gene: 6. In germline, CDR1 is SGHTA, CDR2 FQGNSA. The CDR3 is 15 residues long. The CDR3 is CASSLILGGTYEQYF. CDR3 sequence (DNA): TGTGCCAGCAGCTTAATCCTGGGAGGGACCTACGAGCAGTACTTC.

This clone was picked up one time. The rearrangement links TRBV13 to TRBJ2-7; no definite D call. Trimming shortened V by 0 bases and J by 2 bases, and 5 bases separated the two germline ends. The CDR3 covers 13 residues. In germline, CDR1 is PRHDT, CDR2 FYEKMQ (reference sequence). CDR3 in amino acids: CASSLGLTYEQYV. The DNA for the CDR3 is TGTGCCAGCAGCTTAGGCCTTACCTACGAGCAGTACGTC.

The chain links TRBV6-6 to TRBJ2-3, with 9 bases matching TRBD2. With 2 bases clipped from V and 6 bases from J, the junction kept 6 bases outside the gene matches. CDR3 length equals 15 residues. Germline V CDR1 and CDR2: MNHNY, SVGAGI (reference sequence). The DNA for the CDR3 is TGTGCCAGCAGTTACCGGGCTAGCGGGATTGATACGCAGTATTTT. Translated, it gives CASSYRASGIDTQYF.

The CDR3 DNA follows: TGTGCCAGCAGCCGCGACGGGGGGACTAATGAAAAACTGTTTTTT. As protein: CASSRDGGTNEKLFF. V gene TRBV7-2 combines with J gene TRBJ1-4; D is perhaps TRBD1 (5 bases). V was shortened by 5 bases and J by 2 bases, with 12 bases between the two germline ends. The CDR3 is 15 amino acids. CDR1 is SGHTA, CDR2 FQGNSA, per germline.

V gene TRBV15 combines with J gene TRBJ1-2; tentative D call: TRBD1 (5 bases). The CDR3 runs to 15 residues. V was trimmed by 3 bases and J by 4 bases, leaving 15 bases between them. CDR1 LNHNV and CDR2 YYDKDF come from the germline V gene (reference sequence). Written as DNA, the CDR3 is TGTGCCACCAGCAGCCGCCCGGGGGACCCCTATGGCTACACCTTC. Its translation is CATSSRPGDPYGYTF.

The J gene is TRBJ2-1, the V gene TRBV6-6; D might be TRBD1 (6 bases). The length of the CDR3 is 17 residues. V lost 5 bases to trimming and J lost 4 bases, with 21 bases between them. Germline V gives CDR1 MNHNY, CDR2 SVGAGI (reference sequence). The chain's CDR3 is CASSLYRSGQRYNEQFF. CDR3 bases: TGTGCCAGCAGTCTATACCGCTCCGGACAGAGATACAATGAGCAGTTCTTC.

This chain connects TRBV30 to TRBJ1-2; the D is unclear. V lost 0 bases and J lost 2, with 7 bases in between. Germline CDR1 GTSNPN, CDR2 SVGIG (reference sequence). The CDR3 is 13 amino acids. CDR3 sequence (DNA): TGTGCCTGGAGTGTTTCGCAGAACTATGGCTACACCTTC. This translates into CAWSVSQNYGYTF.

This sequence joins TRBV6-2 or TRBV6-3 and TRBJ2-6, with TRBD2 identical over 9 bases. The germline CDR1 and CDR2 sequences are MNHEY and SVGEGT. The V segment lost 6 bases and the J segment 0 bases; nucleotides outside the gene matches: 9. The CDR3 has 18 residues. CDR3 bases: TGTGCCAGCAGCCTTTGGGGACTAGCTAACTCTGGGGCCAACGTCCTGACTTTC. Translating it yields CASSLWGLANSGANVLTF.

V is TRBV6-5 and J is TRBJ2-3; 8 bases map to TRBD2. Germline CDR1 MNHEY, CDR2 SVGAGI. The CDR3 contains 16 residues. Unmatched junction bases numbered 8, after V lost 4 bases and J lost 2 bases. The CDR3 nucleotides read TGTGCCAGCAGTTTAGGTCGACTAGCGCCCACAGATACGCAGTATTTT. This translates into CASSLGRLAPTDTQYF.

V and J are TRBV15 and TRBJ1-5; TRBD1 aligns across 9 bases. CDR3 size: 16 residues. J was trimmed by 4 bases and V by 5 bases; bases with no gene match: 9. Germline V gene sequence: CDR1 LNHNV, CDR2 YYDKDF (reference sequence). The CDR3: CATSPRGTGSNQPQHF. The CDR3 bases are TGTGCCACCAGCCCCAGGGGGACAGGGAGTAATCAGCCCCAGCATTTT.

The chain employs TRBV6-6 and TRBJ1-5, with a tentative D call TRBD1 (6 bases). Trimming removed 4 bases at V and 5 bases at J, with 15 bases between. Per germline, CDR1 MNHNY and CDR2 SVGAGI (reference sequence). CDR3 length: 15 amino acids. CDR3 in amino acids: CASSSIRQVDQPQHF. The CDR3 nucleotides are TGTGCCAGCAGTTCCATACGACAGGTCGATCAGCCCCAGCATTTT.

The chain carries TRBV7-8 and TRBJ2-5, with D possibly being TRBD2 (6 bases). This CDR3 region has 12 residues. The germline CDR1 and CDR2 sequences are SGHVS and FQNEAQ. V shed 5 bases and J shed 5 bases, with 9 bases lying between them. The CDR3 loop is CASSQRGETQYF. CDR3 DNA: TGTGCCAGCAGCCAACGGGGGGAGACCCAGTACTTC.

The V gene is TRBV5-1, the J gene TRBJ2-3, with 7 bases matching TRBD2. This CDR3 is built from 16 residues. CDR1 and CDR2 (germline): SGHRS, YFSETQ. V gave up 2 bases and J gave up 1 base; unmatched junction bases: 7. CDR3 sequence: CASSFGLGTRTDTQYF. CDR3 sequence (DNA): TGCGCCAGCAGCTTTGGACTAGGGACCCGCACAGATACGCAGTATTTT.

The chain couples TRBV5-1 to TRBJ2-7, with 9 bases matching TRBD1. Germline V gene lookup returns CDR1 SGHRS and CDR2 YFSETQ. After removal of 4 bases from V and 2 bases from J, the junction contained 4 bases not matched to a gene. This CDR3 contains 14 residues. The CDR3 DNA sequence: TGCGCCAGCAGCCCTGGGGACAGGGCCTACGAGCAGTACTTC. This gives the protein CASSPGDRAYEQYF.

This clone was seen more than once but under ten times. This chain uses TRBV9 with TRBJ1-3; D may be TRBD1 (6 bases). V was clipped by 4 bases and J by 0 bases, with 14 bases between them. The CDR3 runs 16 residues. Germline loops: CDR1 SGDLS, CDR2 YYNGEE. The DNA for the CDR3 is TGTGCCAGCAGCTTAGTCACAGGGCTCTCTGGAAACACCATATATTTT. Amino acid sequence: CASSLVTGLSGNTIYF.

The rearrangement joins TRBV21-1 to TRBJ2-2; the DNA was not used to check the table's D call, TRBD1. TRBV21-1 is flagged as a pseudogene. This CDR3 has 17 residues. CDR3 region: CARTPLIGLTGDGELFF. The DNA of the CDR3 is TGTGCCAGAACCCCCTTGATTGGGCTTACAGGGGACGGGGAGCTGTTTTTT.

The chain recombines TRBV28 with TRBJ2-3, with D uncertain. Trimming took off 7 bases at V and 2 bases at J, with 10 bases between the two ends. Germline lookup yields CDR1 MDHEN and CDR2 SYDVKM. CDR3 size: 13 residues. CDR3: CASTEESTDTQYF. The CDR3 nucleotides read TGTGCCAGCACCGAGGAATCCACAGATACGCAGTATTTT.

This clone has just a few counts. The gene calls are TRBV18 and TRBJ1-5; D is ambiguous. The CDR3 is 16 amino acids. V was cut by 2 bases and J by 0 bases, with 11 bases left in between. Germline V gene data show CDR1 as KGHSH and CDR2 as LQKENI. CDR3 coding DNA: TGTGCCAGCTCACCAACCGGGAGCTATAGCAATCAGCCCCAGCATTTT. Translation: CASSPTGSYSNQPQHF.

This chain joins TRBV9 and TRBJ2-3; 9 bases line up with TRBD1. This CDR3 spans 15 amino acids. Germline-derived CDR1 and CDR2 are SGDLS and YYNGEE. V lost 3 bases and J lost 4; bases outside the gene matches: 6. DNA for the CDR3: TGTGCCAGCAGCGAAGGGGACAGGGCGGCAGATACGCAGTATTTT. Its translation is CASSEGDRAADTQYF.

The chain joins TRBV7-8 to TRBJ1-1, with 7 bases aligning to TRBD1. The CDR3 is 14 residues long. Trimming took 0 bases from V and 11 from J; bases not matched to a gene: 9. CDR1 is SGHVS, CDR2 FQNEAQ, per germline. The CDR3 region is CASSLATGSARAFF. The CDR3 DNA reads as TGTGCCAGCAGCTTAGCGACAGGGTCCGCGAGGGCTTTCTTT.

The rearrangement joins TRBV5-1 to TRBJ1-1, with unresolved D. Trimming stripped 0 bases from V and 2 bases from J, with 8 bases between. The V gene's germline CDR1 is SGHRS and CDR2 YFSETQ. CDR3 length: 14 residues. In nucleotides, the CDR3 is TGCGCCAGCAGCTTGGCGGGAGCTAACACTGAAGCTTTCTTT. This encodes CASSLAGANTEAFF.

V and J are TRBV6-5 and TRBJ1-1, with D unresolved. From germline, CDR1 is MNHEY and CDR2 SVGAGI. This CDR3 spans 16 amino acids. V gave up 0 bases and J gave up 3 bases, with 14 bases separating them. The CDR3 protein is CASSYSRPVEDTEAFF. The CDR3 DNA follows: TGTGCCAGCAGTTACTCTAGGCCGGTGGAGGACACTGAAGCTTTCTTT.

This CDR3 is CASSSTGSSYNEQFF. CDR3 sequence (DNA): TGTGCCAGCAGCTCAACAGGGAGCTCCTACAATGAGCAGTTCTTC. The gene calls are TRBV11-2 and TRBJ2-1, with a weak D call TRBD1 (6 bases). This CDR3 region has 15 residues. Per germline, CDR1 SGHAT and CDR2 FQNNGV. V was pared by 4 bases and J by 0 bases, with 10 bases between.